This entry lists 26 T cell receptor beta chains sequenced from one sample in a study of graft-versus-host responses after intestinal transplantation. Profiling relied on immunoSEQ multiplex PCR, and the TCRdb table lists in-frame clones only, not all of them. This table holds about 18,000 clones, 65% to 90% found once. Graft tissue processing released intraepithelial and lamina propria lymphocytes. This material consisted of ileum tissue, taken 17 days after transplant. The receptors were sampled from a human patient who received an intestinal transplant, so some T cells may come from the graft donor.

This chain connects TRBV21-1 to TRBJ2-2. TRBV21-1 is termed a pseudogene. The CDR3 consists of 18 residues. The CDR3 bases are TGTGCCAGCAGCAAAGTGGAGAGAGCCGGGACGGACACCGGGGAGCTGTTTTTT. This gives the protein CASSKVERAGTDTGELFF.

The chain uses TRBV7-9 and TRBJ2-3; D uncertain. The CDR3 totals 14 residues. Trimming left V 1 base short and J 4 bases short, with 9 bases between. Per the germline V gene, CDR1 is SEHNR and CDR2 is FQNEAQ (reference sequence). CDR3 loop: CASSLGLASDTQYF. The CDR3 DNA follows: TGTGCCAGCAGCTTAGGGTTGGCCTCAGATACGCAGTATTTT.

The rearrangement joins TRBV18 to TRBJ2-1, with 7 bases that match TRBD2. This CDR3 contains 15 residues. The V and J ends lost 3 bases and 10 bases, in that order; junction bases with no gene match: 12. Per germline, CDR1 KGHSH and CDR2 LQKENI. The CDR3 loop reads CASSPGGGTGWEQFF. Written as DNA, the CDR3 is TGTGCCAGCTCACCGGGCGGGGGTACTGGATGGGAGCAGTTCTTC.

CDR3 amino acids: CASSLGEGTGELFF. The CDR3 coding sequence is TGCGCCAGCAGCTTGGGAGAGGGTACCGGGGAGCTGTTTTTT. This rearrangement joins TRBV5-1 to TRBJ2-2; possibly TRBD2 for D (5 bases). The CDR3 length is 14 residues. The germline V and J ends were trimmed by 0 bases and 5 bases, with 8 bases remaining between them. Germline V gene data show CDR1 as SGHRS and CDR2 as YFSETQ.

This chain links TRBV27 with TRBJ1-1; D not resolved. The CDR3 loop spans 15 amino acids. Germline V gene lookup returns CDR1 MNHEY and CDR2 SMNVEV (reference sequence). Deletions cut 5 bases from V and 10 bases from J, with 23 bases between. In DNA form, the CDR3 reads TGTGCCAGCAGTCCCTTTTTCGGGTTTAAGGTTGGAGCTTTCTTT. It translates to CASSPFFGFKVGAFF.

V and J are TRBV23-1 and TRBJ1-4, with D possibly matching TRBD1 (5 bases). TRBV23-1 carries the ORF label, with uncertain function. The CDR3 runs to 16 residues. The V end was cut by 0 bases, the J end by 5 bases, with 13 bases between. The chain's CDR3 is CASSQSGGPGNEKLFF. DNA for the CDR3: TGCGCCAGCAGTCAATCAGGAGGGCCAGGGAATGAAAAACTGTTTTTT.

The V gene is TRBV9, the J gene TRBJ2-1; TRBD2 matches 7 bases. CDR3 length: 16 amino acids. Germline assignment: CDR1 SGDLS and CDR2 YYNGEE. J gave up 0 bases and V 6 bases, and 9 bases lay outside the gene matches. CDR3 residues: CASIQGASGSYNEQFF. CDR3 DNA sequence: TGTGCCAGCATTCAAGGGGCTAGCGGCTCCTACAATGAGCAGTTCTTC.

V and J are TRBV28 and TRBJ2-7, with D unclear. The CDR3 is 10 residues long. From germline, CDR1 is MDHEN and CDR2 SYDVKM. V was pared by 5 bases and J by 3 bases, with 2 bases between. The CDR3 region has the DNA TGTGCCAGCAGTCACTACGAGCAGTACTTC. It translates to CASSHYEQYF.

The chain has TRBV6-6 and TRBJ2-2, with 9 nucleotides matching TRBD1. This CDR3 is built from 16 residues. Germline values: CDR1 MNHNY, CDR2 SVGAGI (reference sequence). Trimming at V came to 2 bases and at J to 4 bases, leaving 5 bases not matched to a gene. The CDR3 nucleotides are TGTGCCAGCAGTTACCCCGGGACAGGGATCACCGGGGAGCTGTTTTTT. This gives the protein CASSYPGTGITGELFF.

The chain employs TRBV9 and TRBJ2-1; possibly TRBD1 for D (5 bases). Germline V gene sequence: CDR1 SGDLS, CDR2 YYNGEE. The CDR3 is 14 amino acids. V was cut by 0 bases and J by 9 bases, with 13 bases left in between. The CDR3 reads CASSVASAQGEQFF. Written as DNA, the CDR3 is TGTGCCAGCAGCGTAGCCTCCGCGCAGGGTGAGCAGTTCTTC.

This clone has more than one count but fewer than ten. The chain links TRBV27 to TRBJ1-5, with 11 bases lining up with TRBD1. Germline lookup yields CDR1 MNHEY and CDR2 SMNVEV (reference sequence). V lost 9 bases to trimming and J lost 1 base; unmatched junction nucleotides: 14. This CDR3 comprises 18 residues. The CDR3 spells CARQPSRGQGESNQPQHF. As DNA, the CDR3 is TGTGCCAGGCAGCCATCAAGGGGACAGGGGGAAAGCAATCAGCCCCAGCATTTT.

Only a few counts were recorded for this clone. The rearrangement links TRBV27 to TRBJ1-3; no clear D. V was clipped by 5 bases and J by 4 bases, with 9 bases between them. This CDR3 contains 13 residues. The germline V gene encodes CDR1 MNHEY and CDR2 SMNVEV (reference sequence). CDR3 in DNA: TGTGCCAGCAGTAGGGTGTGGGGAAACACCATATATTTT. It yields the protein CASSRVWGNTIYF.

V usage is TRBV18 and J usage is TRBJ2-4; D remains ambiguous. The CDR3 loop spans 11 amino acids. CDR1 is KGHSH and CDR2 is LQKENI in the germline V gene. The V gene lost 6 bases and the J gene lost 6 bases, with 6 bases spanning the gap. The CDR3 coding sequence is TGTGCCAGCTCCGGGCGAAACATTCAGTACTTC. Protein: CASSGRNIQYF.

This clone was seen a handful of times. The V gene is TRBV27, the J gene TRBJ2-4; 7 bases map to TRBD2. The CDR3 loop spans 14 amino acids. Looked up from germline, CDR1 is MNHEY and CDR2 is SMNVEV (reference sequence). V shed 4 bases, J shed 8 bases, and the junction held 8 bases outside the gene matches. CDR3 DNA sequence: TGTGCCAGCAGTTCCCAGGTTGGGGGGGACATTCAGTACTTC. Its protein product is CASSSQVGGDIQYF.

The chain joins TRBV9 to TRBJ2-5; TRBD2 matches 12 bases. Germline-derived CDR1 and CDR2 are SGDLS and YYNGEE. Germline trimming cut 2 bases from V and 4 bases from J; bases unmatched to any gene: 12. The CDR3 runs 18 residues. The CDR3 coding sequence is TGTGCCAGCAGCGTCGGGACTAGCGGGTTATTTGGGGGAGAGACCCAGTACTTC. It translates to CASSVGTSGLFGGETQYF.

This clone was seen a handful of times. The rearrangement joins TRBV27 to TRBJ2-7; the D gene is possibly TRBD2 (6 bases). Trimming took off 5 bases at V and 4 bases at J, with 18 bases between the two ends. The CDR3 has 15 residues. CDR1 is MNHEY, CDR2 SMNVEV, per germline (reference sequence). CDR3 nucleotide sequence: TGTGCCAGCAGTCCTCAAGGGGCAGGGACTTACGAGCAGTACTTC. This translates into CASSPQGAGTYEQYF.

The chain is built from TRBV5-4 and TRBJ2-7, with TRBD1 matching 8 bases. Germline values: CDR1 SGHNT, CDR2 YYREEE (reference sequence). The CDR3 loop spans 17 amino acids. With 0 bases clipped from V and 3 bases from J, the junction kept 11 bases outside the gene matches. The CDR3 reads CASSLGTGGGKGYEQYF. The DNA for the CDR3 is TGTGCCAGCAGCTTGGGTACAGGGGGTGGTAAAGGCTACGAGCAGTACTTC.

This clone was observed a few times. This chain connects TRBV28 to TRBJ2-5, with 14 bases fitting TRBD2. Trimming removed 6 bases from V and 1 base from J; junction bases left unmatched: 16. Germline values: CDR1 MDHEN, CDR2 SYDVKM. The CDR3 consists of 20 residues. The CDR3 sequence: CASSLPPGLAGVDPQETQYF. CDR3 DNA sequence: TGTGCCAGCAGCTTACCTCCGGGACTAGCGGGAGTAGACCCCCAAGAGACCCAGTACTTC.

This sequence joins TRBV6-1 and TRBJ2-7; TRBD1 agrees at 11 bases. CDR1 is MNHNS and CDR2 is SASEGT in the germline V gene. This CDR3 spans 14 amino acids. The V and J ends lost 6 bases and 1 base, in that order; junction bases with no gene match: 2. The CDR3 region is CASRGQGDSYEQYF. The CDR3 nucleotides read TGTGCCAGCAGGGGACAGGGGGATTCCTACGAGCAGTACTTC.

This clone appeared a few times. The chain recombines TRBV5-8 with TRBJ2-5, with a tentative D call TRBD2 (6 bases). Germline V CDR1 and CDR2: SGHTS, YDEGEE. The V end lost 4 bases, the J end lost 2 bases, and 9 bases lay between the germline ends. This CDR3 region has 13 residues. This chain's CDR3 is CASSMGLQETQYF. CDR3 nucleotides: TGTGCCAGCAGCATGGGACTTCAAGAGACCCAGTACTTC. Filled out from reference TRBV5-8 and TRBJ2-5, the complete variable domain reads EAGVTQSPTHLIKTRGQQATLRCSPISGHTSVYWYQQALGLGLQFLLWYDEGEERNRGNFPPRFSGRQFPNYSSELNVNALELEDSALYLCASSMGLQETQYFGPGTRLLVL.

This clone appeared a single time. The gene calls are TRBV27 and TRBJ2-6, with D unclear. Trimming took 4 bases from V and 0 from J, leaving 7 bases between them. Looked up from germline, CDR1 is MNHEY and CDR2 is SMNVEV (reference sequence). The CDR3 has 15 amino acids. DNA of the CDR3: TGTGCCAGCAGTTCCTGGAGCTCTGGGGCCAACGTCCTGACTTTC. This sequence encodes CASSSWSSGANVLTF.

Concerning this clone itself: This specimen includes other DNA sequences encoding the same CDR3. The V and J genes are TRBV28 and TRBJ1-3; TRBD1 might be the D (6 bases). The CDR3 spans 14 residues. In germline, CDR1 is MDHEN, CDR2 SYDVKM. Trimming cost V 5 bases and J 1 base, with 9 bases left between them. This chain's CDR3 is CASSLGGSGNTIYF. CDR3 nucleotide sequence: TGTGCCAGCAGTCTAGGGGGGTCTGGAAACACCATATATTTT.

Note on this clone: Other DNA sequences in the same sample also yield this CDR3. V gene TRBV2 combines with J gene TRBJ2-7; 9 bases are shared with TRBD2. Looked up from germline, CDR1 is SNHLY and CDR2 is FYNNEI. The junction had 3 bases not matched to a gene; V was cut back by 3 bases and J by 3 bases. The CDR3 is made up of 14 amino acids. CDR3 amino acids: CASSDLAGSYEQYF. Here the CDR3 DNA reads TGTGCCAGCAGTGACCTAGCGGGGAGCTACGAGCAGTACTTC. The whole variable domain, filled in from reference TRBV2 and TRBJ2-7, reads EPEVTQTPSHQVTQMGQEVILRCVPISNHLYFYWYRQILGQKVEFLVSFYNNEISEKSEIFDDQFSVERPDGSNFTLKIRSTKLEDSAMYFCASSDLAGSYEQYFGPGTRLTVT.

The sample holds one count of this clone. The CDR3 DNA reads TGTGCCTGGAGTCCGCCACCAGGCACAGATACGCAGTATTTT. Protein sequence: CAWSPPPGTDTQYF. The rearrangement joins TRBV30 to TRBJ2-3; D is uncertain. The V gene's germline CDR1 is GTSNPN and CDR2 SVGIG (reference sequence). Trimming took off 2 bases at V and 1 base at J, with 10 bases between the two ends. The CDR3 has 14 amino acids. The full variable domain, in which reference TRBV30 and TRBJ2-3 provide the parts outside the CDR3, is SQTIHQWPATLVQPVGSPLSLECTVEGTSNPNLYWYRQAAGRGLQLLFYSVGIGQISSEVPQNLSASRPQDRQFILSSKKLLLSDSGFYLCAWSPPPGTDTQYFGPGTRLTVL.

The chain links TRBV7-9 to TRBJ2-3; D remains ambiguous. The CDR3 contains 15 residues. Germline CDR1 is SEHNR and CDR2 is FQNEAQ (reference sequence). The V end lost 5 bases, the J end lost 4 bases, and 16 bases lay between the germline ends. CDR3 in amino acids: CASSPKVRVADTQYF. The CDR3 DNA reads TGTGCCAGCAGCCCTAAGGTTAGGGTCGCAGATACGCAGTATTTT.

V usage is TRBV7-9 and J usage is TRBJ2-5; the match to TRBD1 covers 7 bases. The DNA end favors TRBJ2-7, so the J call may be wrong. Per germline, CDR1 SEHNR and CDR2 FQNEAQ (reference sequence). This CDR3 is built from 14 residues. This CDR3 is CASSSGTDSYEQYF. As DNA, the CDR3 is TGTGCCAGCAGCTCCGGGACAGACTCCTACGAGCAGTACTTC.